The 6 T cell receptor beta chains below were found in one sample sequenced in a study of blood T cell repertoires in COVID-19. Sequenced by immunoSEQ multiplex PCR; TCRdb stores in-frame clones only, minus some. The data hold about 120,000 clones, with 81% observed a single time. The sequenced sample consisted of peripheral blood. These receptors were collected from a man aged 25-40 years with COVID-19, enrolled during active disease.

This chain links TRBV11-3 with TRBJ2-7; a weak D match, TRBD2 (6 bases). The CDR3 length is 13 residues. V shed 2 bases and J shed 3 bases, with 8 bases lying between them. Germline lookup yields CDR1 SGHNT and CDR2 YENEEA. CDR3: CASSLPEGYEQYF. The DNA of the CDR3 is TGTGCCAGCAGCTTACCGGAGGGCTACGAGCAGTACTTC.

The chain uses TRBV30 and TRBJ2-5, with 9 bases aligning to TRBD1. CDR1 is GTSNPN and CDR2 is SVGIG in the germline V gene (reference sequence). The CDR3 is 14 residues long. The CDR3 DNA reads TGTGCAGGGGACCGACAGGGGGGGCGAGAGACCCAGTACTTC. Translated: CAGDRQGGRETQYF.

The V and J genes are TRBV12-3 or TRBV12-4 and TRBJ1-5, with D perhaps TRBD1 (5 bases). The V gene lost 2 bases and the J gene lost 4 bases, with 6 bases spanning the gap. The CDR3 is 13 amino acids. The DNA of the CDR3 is TGTGCCAGCAGTTTAAAGGGGAATCAGCCCCAGCATTTT. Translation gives CASSLKGNQPQHF.

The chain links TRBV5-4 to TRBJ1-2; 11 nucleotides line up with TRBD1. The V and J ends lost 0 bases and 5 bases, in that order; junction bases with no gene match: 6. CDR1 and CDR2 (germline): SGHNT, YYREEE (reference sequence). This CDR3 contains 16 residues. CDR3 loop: CASSLAGDRGSYGYTF. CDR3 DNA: TGTGCCAGCAGCTTGGCTGGGGACAGGGGGTCATATGGCTACACCTTC.

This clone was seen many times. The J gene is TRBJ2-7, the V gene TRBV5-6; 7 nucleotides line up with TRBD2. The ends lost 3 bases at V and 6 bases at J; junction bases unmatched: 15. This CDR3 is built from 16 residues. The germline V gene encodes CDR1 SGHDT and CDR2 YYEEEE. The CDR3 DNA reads TGTGCCAGCAGCTCAATTTCCGGGAGGCAATGGGGCGAGCAGTACTTC. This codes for CASSSISGRQWGEQYF.

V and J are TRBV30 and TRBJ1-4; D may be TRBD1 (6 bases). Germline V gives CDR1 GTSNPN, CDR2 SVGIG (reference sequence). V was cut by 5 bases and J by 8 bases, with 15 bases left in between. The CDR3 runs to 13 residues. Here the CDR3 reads CAWERGPGEKLFF. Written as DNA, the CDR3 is TGTGCCTGGGAGCGGGGGCCTGGAGAAAAACTGTTTTTT.